The source of this TCR beta chain is a study of CD8+CD57+ T cells in acquired aplastic anemia. Study context: Mean yield of DNA from sorted CD4+ and CD8+ cells was 3 to 3.5 ug.

Trimming took off 4 bases at V and 0 bases at J, with 10 bases between the two ends. Germline CDR1 and CDR2: SGHKS and YYEKEE (reference sequence). The CDR3 contains 14 residues. Study findings and constraints: Researchers report that twenty-nine CD8+ CDR3 sequences appeared in both patients and controls.

For CDR3 and TCR beta VDJ profiling, genomic DNA was the template used. TCRdb reanalysed the reads using MiXCR and keeps one entry per CDR3 protein. The data hold approximately 270,000 distinct CDR3 sequences, with around three fifths observed a single time. To note about this clonotype: The antigen remains undetermined.

The receptor comes from a human donor with severe aplastic anemia or a healthy control (not recorded which). The specimen sequenced was sorted CD4+, CD8+, or CD8+CD57+ T cells (not recorded which) from PBMCs. The chain recombines TRBV5-5 with TRBJ1-1; D not resolved. The CDR3 reads CASSTPSVNTEAFF. The DNA of the CDR3 is TGTGCCAGCAGCACACCATCCGTGAACACTGAAGCTTTCTTT.